Shown below are 3 T cell receptor beta chains from a single sample sequenced in a study of blood T cell repertoires in COVID-19 (dated by TCRdb to the early 2020s). Library method: the immunoSEQ multiplex PCR assay. TCRdb took this table from immuneACCESS and kept in-frame rearrangements with V and J called. Such tables lack part of the clones; where checked against another copy, unresolved V genes explain under half of the gap, and the rest is unexplained. The sample has nearly 200,000 clones on record, about 80% of them singletons. 6.9% of the sample comes from the top ten. Sequencing was done on a sample of peripheral blood. All receptors derive from a human donor with acute or convalescent COVID-19. The donor label of this sample is uncertain.

The rearrangement links TRBV6-1 to TRBJ2-7; tentative D call: TRBD2 (5 bases). V was pared by 2 bases and J by 5 bases, with 13 bases between. The CDR3 extends over 14 amino acids. CDR1 is MNHNS, CDR2 SASEGT, per germline. The CDR3 bases are TGTGCCAGCAGTGAAATCGGGATTTGGGACGAGCAGTACTTC. It is translated as CASSEIGIWDEQYF.

The rearrangement joins TRBV3-1 (or the pseudogene TRBV3-2) to TRBJ1-1; 7 bases align to TRBD1. Germline V CDR1 and CDR2: LGHDT, YNNKEL (reference sequence). The CDR3 runs to 15 residues. V was clipped by 5 bases and J by 0 bases; unmatched bases: 6. The CDR3 protein is CASSAGQLMNTEAFF. The CDR3 DNA reads as TGTGCCAGCAGCGCGGGACAGCTTATGAACACTGAAGCTTTCTTT.

The chain links TRBV30 to TRBJ1-5, with 7 bases lining up with TRBD1. The germline V gene has CDR1 GTSNPN and CDR2 SVGIG (reference sequence). The ends lost 0 bases at V and 2 bases at J; junction bases unmatched: 4. The CDR3 runs to 15 residues. The CDR3 loop is CAWSVIGTGNQPQHF. The CDR3 DNA is TGTGCCTGGAGTGTTATCGGGACAGGCAATCAGCCCCAGCATTTT.